A single sample gave rise to the 21 T cell receptor beta chains below, sequenced in a study of cytomegalovirus exposure and HLA in healthy donors. Researchers ran the PCR with 60 Vbeta and 13 Jbeta primers. TCRdb's table, derived via immunoSEQ multiplex PCR, lists solely in-frame clones and lacks some. The repertoire consists of roughly 200,000 clones, with 70% to 85% occurring once and the leading ten covering roughly 0.58%. The sample was PBMCs. All receptors come from a woman aged 40 to 55 in good health and CMV-seronegative.

With respect to this clone: The identical CDR3 is also encoded by other nucleotide sequences in the sample. The V and J genes are TRBV9 and TRBJ2-2; 8 nucleotides agree with TRBD2. The ends lost 2 bases at V and 4 bases at J; junction bases unmatched: 4. This CDR3 spans 15 amino acids. Germline CDR1 is SGDLS and CDR2 is YYNGEE. CDR3 sequence reads: CASSVDGGATGELFF. For the CDR3, the DNA is TGTGCCAGCAGCGTGGACGGGGGGGCCACCGGGGAGCTGTTTTTT. The variable domain in full, with the rest retrieved from reference TRBV9 and TRBJ2-2, is DSGVTQTPKHLITATGQRVTLRCSPRSGDLSVYWYQQSLDQGLQFLIQYYNGEERAKGNILERFSAQQFPDLHSELNLSSLELGDSALYFCASSVDGGATGELFFGEGSRLTVL.

This chain joins TRBV18 and TRBJ1-4; D not resolved. Germline V lookup: CDR1 KGHSH, CDR2 LQKENI. The V end lost 2 bases, the J end lost 0 bases, and 13 bases lay between the germline ends. This CDR3 comprises 17 residues. DNA of the CDR3: TGTGCCAGCTCACCAGTAGTTGAGGAGGCAACTAATGAAAAACTGTTTTTT. It encodes CASSPVVEEATNEKLFF.

This clone has only one observation. The J gene is TRBJ2-7, the V gene TRBV7-9; D is undetermined. The CDR3 consists of 13 residues. Germline-derived CDR1 and CDR2 are SEHNR and FQNEAQ (reference sequence). V lost 7 bases and J lost 3, with 13 bases in between. The CDR3 DNA follows: TGTGCCAGCAAATCCGAGATCCTCTACGAGCAGTACTTC. Amino acids: CASKSEILYEQYF.

This chain links TRBV6-1 with TRBJ1-2; 8 bases line up with TRBD1. V lost 8 bases, J lost 7 bases, and 15 bases stayed unmatched. This CDR3 comprises 15 residues. Germline-derived CDR1 and CDR2 are MNHNS and SASEGT. CDR3 sequence: CASLMAGTGVSGYTF. As DNA, the CDR3 is TGTGCCAGCTTGATGGCCGGGACAGGCGTCTCTGGCTACACCTTC.

The genes are TRBV27 and TRBJ2-1; D is uncertain. The length of the CDR3 is 15 residues. In germline, CDR1 is MNHEY, CDR2 SMNVEV (reference sequence). V was clipped by 0 bases and J by 3 bases, with 9 bases between them. The CDR3 protein is CASSLSWQFYNEQFF. In DNA form, the CDR3 reads TGTGCCAGCAGTTTATCGTGGCAGTTCTACAATGAGCAGTTCTTC.

The V gene is TRBV5-4, the J gene TRBJ1-6; no clear D. V gave up 1 base and J gave up 14 bases, with 13 bases separating them. This CDR3 is 13 amino acids long. Germline assignment: CDR1 SGHNT and CDR2 YYREEE (reference sequence). The CDR3 DNA reads TGTGCCAGCAGCTTGCCTCCCCAGATTGCCCTCCACTTT. Amino acid sequence: CASSLPPQIALHF.

This chain connects TRBV19 to TRBJ2-3; D is unclear. Trimming left V 7 bases short and J 2 bases short, with 16 bases between. Germline CDR1 LNHDA, CDR2 SQIVND (reference sequence). The CDR3 runs to 15 residues. In DNA, the CDR3 is TGTGCCAGTACCTCTCTACAGAGAAACACAGATACGCAGTATTTT. Translating gives CASTSLQRNTDTQYF.

The chain uses TRBV27 and TRBJ2-7; tentatively, D is TRBD2 (5 bases). Trimming took off 0 bases at V and 5 bases at J, with 8 bases between the two ends. Per the germline V gene, CDR1 is MNHEY and CDR2 is SMNVEV (reference sequence). The CDR3 contains 13 residues. CDR3 nucleotides: TGTGCCAGCAGTTTATCGGGGAGCAACGAGCAGTACTTC. It specifies CASSLSGSNEQYF.

V gene TRBV6-6 combines with J gene TRBJ2-3, with 11 bases identical to TRBD2. Germline V gene data show CDR1 as MNHNY and CDR2 as SVGAGI (reference sequence). The CDR3 is made up of 12 amino acids. Trimming removed 9 bases from V and 6 bases from J; junction bases left unmatched: 2. CDR3 in amino acids: CASSGGADTQYF. As DNA, the CDR3 is TGTGCCAGTAGCGGGGGGGCTGATACGCAGTATTTT.

V gene TRBV19 combines with J gene TRBJ1-1, with unresolved D. Trimming took off 3 bases at V and 3 bases at J, with 11 bases between the two ends. The CDR3 has 14 amino acids. Germline assignment: CDR1 LNHDA and CDR2 SQIVND (reference sequence). CDR3 coding DNA: TGTGCCAGTAGTATCACAGAAACCCACACTGAAGCTTTCTTT. It specifies CASSITETHTEAFF.

This clone was observed a single time. The chain has TRBV11-2 and TRBJ2-2, with D possibly being TRBD2 (7 bases). Trimming pared 5 bases from V and 3 bases from J, leaving 16 bases between. The CDR3 consists of 16 residues. Germline-derived CDR1 and CDR2 are SGHAT and FQNNGV. The CDR3 loop is CASSLIGGGYTGELFF. CDR3 nucleotides: TGTGCCAGCAGCCTAATCGGCGGGGGCTACACCGGGGAGCTGTTTTTT.

The V and J genes are TRBV6-6 and TRBJ2-1; TRBD2 matches 7 bases. Per the germline V gene, CDR1 is MNHNY and CDR2 is SVGAGI (reference sequence). CDR3 size: 13 residues. Trimming took 8 bases from V and 3 from J; bases not matched to a gene: 4. DNA for the CDR3: TGTGCCAGCGGGAGCGGGGACTACAATGAGCAGTTCTTC. It codes for CASGSGDYNEQFF.

This chain joins TRBV6-6 and TRBJ2-5; unclear D gene. V was shortened by 10 bases and J by 2 bases, with 8 bases between the two germline ends. CDR1 MNHNY and CDR2 SVGAGI come from the germline V gene (reference sequence). The CDR3 is 11 residues long. The CDR3 spells CATSQQETQYF. In DNA, the CDR3 is TGTGCCACCTCACAGCAAGAGACCCAGTACTTC.

The DNA of the CDR3 is TGTGCCAGCAGTAGAGGTAGCTATGGCTACACCTTC. Translation gives CASSRGSYGYTF. The chain couples TRBV14 to TRBJ1-2, with D unresolved. Per the germline V gene, CDR1 is SGHDN and CDR2 is FVKESK. Trimming shortened V by 6 bases and J by 4 bases, and 9 bases separated the two germline ends. The CDR3 has 12 amino acids. Looking up the rest from reference TRBV14 and TRBJ1-2 gives the full variable domain: EAGVTQFPSHSVIEKGQTVTLRCDPISGHDNLYWYRRVMGKEIKFLLHFVKESKQDESGMPNNRFLAERTGGTYSTLKVQPAELEDSGVYFCASSRGSYGYTFGSGTRLTVV.

The J gene is TRBJ2-3, the V gene TRBV30, with TRBD1 matching over 7 bases. The V gene's germline CDR1 is GTSNPN and CDR2 SVGIG (reference sequence). CDR3 length: 15 amino acids. Unmatched junction bases numbered 13, after V lost 8 bases and J lost 2 bases. CDR3: CAAEPGTATTDTQYF. The CDR3 DNA follows: TGTGCCGCCGAACCCGGGACAGCCACCACAGATACGCAGTATTTT. The whole variable domain, remainder taken from reference TRBV30 and TRBJ2-3, is SQTIHQWPATLVQPVGSPLSLECTVEGTSNPNLYWYRQAAGRGLQLLFYSVGIGQISSEVPQNLSASRPQDRQFILSSKKLLLSDSGFYLCAAEPGTATTDTQYFGPGTRLTVL.

This clone was counted once. A junction end diverges from the germline sequence, so it may reflect a read error. The chain carries TRBV7-9 and TRBJ1-5; 8 nucleotides agree with TRBD1. Germline CDR1 reads SEHNR; CDR2 reads FQNEAQ (reference sequence). This CDR3 has 14 amino acids. This CDR3 reads CSSSTGQGAQPQHF. CDR3 nucleotides: TGTTCCAGCAGCACCGGACAGGGCGCTCAGCCCCAGCATTTT.

This chain uses TRBV9 with TRBJ2-5; tentative D call: TRBD1 (5 bases). V lost 1 base to trimming and J lost 5 bases, with 15 bases between them. CDR3 size: 15 residues. The germline CDR1 and CDR2 sequences are SGDLS and YYNGEE. The CDR3 loop reads CASSVLDTHRETQYF. The CDR3 nucleotides are TGTGCCAGCAGCGTACTGGACACTCACCGGGAGACCCAGTACTTC.

This clone was counted a few times. The chain couples TRBV10-1 to TRBJ1-5; D may be TRBD1 (5 bases). This CDR3 is 13 amino acids long. V was clipped by 6 bases and J by 5 bases, with 11 bases between them. Germline V lookup: CDR1 WNHNN, CDR2 SYGVQD (reference sequence). The CDR3 protein is CASSRTRDQPQHF. DNA for the CDR3: TGCGCCAGCAGCCGGACAAGAGATCAGCCCCAGCATTTT.

J is TRBJ1-3 and V is TRBV2, with D possibly TRBD1 on 6 matching bases. Deletions cut 8 bases from V and 2 bases from J, with 7 bases between. There are 12 residues in the CDR3. Germline CDR1 SNHLY, CDR2 FYNNEI. In DNA, the CDR3 is TGTGCCAGCGGGGACACTGGAAACACCATATATTTT. This encodes CASGDTGNTIYF. Filled out from reference TRBV2 and TRBJ1-3, the complete variable domain reads EPEVTQTPSHQVTQMGQEVILRCVPISNHLYFYWYRQILGQKVEFLVSFYNNEISEKSEIFDDQFSVERPDGSNFTLKIRSTKLEDSAMYFCASGDTGNTIYFGEGSWLTVV.

The V and J genes are TRBV9 and TRBJ1-4; 7 nucleotides line up with TRBD1. The J segment lost 7 bases and the V segment lost 0 bases, leaving 6 bases of the junction unmatched. Per germline, CDR1 SGDLS and CDR2 YYNGEE. The CDR3 sequence is 15 residues long. As DNA, the CDR3 is TGTGCCAGCAGCGTAGTGGGCAGGGGGTTTGAAAAACTGTTTTTT. Amino acid sequence: CASSVVGRGFEKLFF.

This clone was observed a handful of times. The chain carries TRBV7-8 and TRBJ2-1; TRBD2 matches 7 bases. The J segment lost 5 bases and the V segment lost 5 bases, leaving 12 bases of the junction unmatched. This CDR3 has 16 residues. In germline, CDR1 is SGHVS, CDR2 FQNEAQ. This CDR3 reads CASSERAERGHNEQFF. CDR3 nucleotides: TGTGCCAGCAGCGAGCGGGCTGAGCGGGGTCACAATGAGCAGTTCTTC.